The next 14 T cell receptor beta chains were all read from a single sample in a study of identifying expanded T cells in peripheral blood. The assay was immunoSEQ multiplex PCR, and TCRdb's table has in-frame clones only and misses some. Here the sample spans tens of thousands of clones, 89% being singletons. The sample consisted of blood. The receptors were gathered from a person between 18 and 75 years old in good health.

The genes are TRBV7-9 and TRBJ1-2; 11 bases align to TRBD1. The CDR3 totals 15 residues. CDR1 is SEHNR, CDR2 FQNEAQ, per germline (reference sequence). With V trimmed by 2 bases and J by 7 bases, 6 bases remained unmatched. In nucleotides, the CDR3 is TGTGCCAGCAGCTTAACCAAGGACAGGGGGCTTGGCTACACCTTC. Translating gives CASSLTKDRGLGYTF. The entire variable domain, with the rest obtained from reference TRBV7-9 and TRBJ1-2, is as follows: DTGVSQNPRHKITKRGQNVTFRCDPISEHNRLYWYRQTLGQGPEFLTYFQNEAQLEKSRLLSDRFSAERPKGSFSTLEIQRTEQGDSAMYLCASSLTKDRGLGYTFGSGTRLTVV.

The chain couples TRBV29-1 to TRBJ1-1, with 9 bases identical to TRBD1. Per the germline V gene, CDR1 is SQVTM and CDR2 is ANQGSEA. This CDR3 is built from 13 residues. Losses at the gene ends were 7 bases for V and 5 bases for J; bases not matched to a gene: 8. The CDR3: CSGTGTGKTEAFF. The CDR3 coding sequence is TGCAGCGGGACCGGGACAGGGAAAACTGAAGCTTTCTTT.

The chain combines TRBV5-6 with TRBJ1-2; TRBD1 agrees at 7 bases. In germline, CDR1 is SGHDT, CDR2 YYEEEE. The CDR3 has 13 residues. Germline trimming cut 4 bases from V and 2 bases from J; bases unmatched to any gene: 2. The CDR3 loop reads CASSPGQNYGYTF. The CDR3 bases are TGTGCCAGCAGCCCGGGACAGAACTATGGCTACACCTTC.

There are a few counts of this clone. The CDR3 loop is CASGYGGRGYTF. The CDR3 DNA reads TGTGCCAGCGGTTACGGGGGAAGAGGCTACACCTTC. The chain has TRBV7-9 and TRBJ1-2, with D perhaps TRBD1 (5 bases). CDR3 length: 12 residues. V dropped 8 bases and J dropped 8 bases, with 15 bases sitting between them. The germline V gene has CDR1 SEHNR and CDR2 FQNEAQ (reference sequence).

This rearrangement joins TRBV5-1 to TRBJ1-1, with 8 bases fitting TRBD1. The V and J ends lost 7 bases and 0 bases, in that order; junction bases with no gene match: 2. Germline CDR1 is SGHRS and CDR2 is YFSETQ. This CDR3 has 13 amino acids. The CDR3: CASGQGLNTEAFF. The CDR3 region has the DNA TGCGCCAGCGGACAGGGACTGAACACTGAAGCTTTCTTT. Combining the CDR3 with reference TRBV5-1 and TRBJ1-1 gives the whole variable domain KAGVTQTPRYLIKTRGQQVTLSCSPISGHRSVSWYQQTPGQGLQFLFEYFSETQRNKGNFPGRFSGRQFSNSRSEMNVSTLELGDSALYLCASGQGLNTEAFFGQGTRLTVV.

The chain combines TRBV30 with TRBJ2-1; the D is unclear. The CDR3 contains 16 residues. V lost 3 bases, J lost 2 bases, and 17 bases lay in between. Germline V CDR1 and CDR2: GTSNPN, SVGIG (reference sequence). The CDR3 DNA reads TGTGCCTGGAGGGCGAAGATGGGAATCCCCTACAATGAGCAGTTCTTC. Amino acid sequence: CAWRAKMGIPYNEQFF. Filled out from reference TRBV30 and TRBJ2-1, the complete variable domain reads SQTIHQWPATLVQPVGSPLSLECTVEGTSNPNLYWYRQAAGRGLQLLFYSVGIGQISSEVPQNLSASRPQDRQFILSSKKLLLSDSGFYLCAWRAKMGIPYNEQFFGPGTRLTVL.

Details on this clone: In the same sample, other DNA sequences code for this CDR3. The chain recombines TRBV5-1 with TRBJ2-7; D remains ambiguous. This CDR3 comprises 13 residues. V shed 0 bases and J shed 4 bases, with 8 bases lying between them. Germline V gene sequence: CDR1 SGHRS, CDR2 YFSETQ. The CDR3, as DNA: TGCGCCAGCAGCTTGGCCGGAACATACGAGCAGTACTTC. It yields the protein CASSLAGTYEQYF.

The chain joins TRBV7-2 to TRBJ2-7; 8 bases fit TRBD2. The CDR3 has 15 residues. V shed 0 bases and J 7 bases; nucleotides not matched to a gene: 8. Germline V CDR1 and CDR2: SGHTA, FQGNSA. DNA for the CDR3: TGTGCCAGCAGCTTAGCCGGGACTAGTACTTTTGAGCAGTACTTC. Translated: CASSLAGTSTFEQYF.

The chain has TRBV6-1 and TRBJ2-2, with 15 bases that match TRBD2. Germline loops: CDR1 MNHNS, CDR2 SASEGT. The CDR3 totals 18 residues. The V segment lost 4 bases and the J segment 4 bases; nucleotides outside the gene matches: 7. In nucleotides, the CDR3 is TGTGCCAGCAGTGCCGGGACTAGCGGGAGGTCGGCCACCGGGGAGCTGTTTTTT. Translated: CASSAGTSGRSATGELFF.

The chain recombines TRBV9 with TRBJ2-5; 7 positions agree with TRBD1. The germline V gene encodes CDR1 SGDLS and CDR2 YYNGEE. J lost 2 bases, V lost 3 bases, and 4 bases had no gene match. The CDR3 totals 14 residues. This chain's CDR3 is CASSASGQQETQYF. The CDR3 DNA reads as TGTGCCAGCAGCGCATCGGGACAGCAAGAGACCCAGTACTTC.

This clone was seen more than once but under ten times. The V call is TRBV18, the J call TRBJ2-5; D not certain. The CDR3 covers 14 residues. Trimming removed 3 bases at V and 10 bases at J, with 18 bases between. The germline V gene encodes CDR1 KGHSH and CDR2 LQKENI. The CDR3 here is CASSPSSSKEDQYF. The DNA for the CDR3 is TGTGCCAGCTCACCTTCGTCCTCGAAGGAAGACCAGTACTTC.

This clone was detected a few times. This CDR3 reads CASSRGVDTGELFF. The CDR3 DNA follows: TGCGCCAGCAGTAGGGGGGTCGACACCGGGGAGCTGTTTTTT. V gene TRBV5-1 combines with J gene TRBJ2-2; perhaps D is TRBD1 or TRBD2 (6 bases each). The CDR3 consists of 14 residues. The V end was cut by 5 bases, the J end by 3 bases, with 11 bases between. CDR1 SGHRS and CDR2 YFSETQ come from the germline V gene.

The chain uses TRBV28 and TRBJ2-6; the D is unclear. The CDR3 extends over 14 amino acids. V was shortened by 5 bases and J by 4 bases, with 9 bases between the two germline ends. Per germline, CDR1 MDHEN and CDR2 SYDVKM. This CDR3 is CASSPAPGANVLTF. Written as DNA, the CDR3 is TGTGCCAGCAGTCCCGCACCAGGGGCCAACGTCCTGACTTTC.

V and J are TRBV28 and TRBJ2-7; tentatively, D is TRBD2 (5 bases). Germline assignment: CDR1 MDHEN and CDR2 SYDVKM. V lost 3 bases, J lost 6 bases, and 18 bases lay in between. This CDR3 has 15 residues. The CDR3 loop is CASSFFLEGIREQYF. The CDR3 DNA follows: TGTGCCAGCAGTTTTTTTCTTGAGGGTATACGCGAGCAGTACTTC.